In this sample, the clone carrying this T cell receptor (beta chain) turned up many times. The junction had 4 bases not matched to a gene; V was cut back by 3 bases and J by 4 bases. Germline V gene data show CDR1 as DFQATT and CDR2 as SNEGSKA (reference sequence). The CDR3 length is 13 residues. The data originate from a study of CD8 T cells in ankylosing spondylitis. MiXCR was run by TCRdb on the 5' RACE reads, yielding one entry per CDR3 protein. The sample contains fewer than 250,000 distinct CDR3 sequences, more than 9% of which appear only once. The clonotype originates from a male donor with ankylosing spondylitis or in good health (not recorded which). Sequences were obtained from blood, either unsorted or a sorted T cell fraction (not recorded which). The chain combines TRBV20-1 with TRBJ1-2, with TRBD1 identical over 8 bases. The CDR3 bases are TGCAGTGCTAGGAGACAGGGGACCTATGGCTACACCTTC. Amino acid sequence: CSARRQGTYGYTF.